This T cell receptor (beta chain) was documented in a study of response to subunit inactivated influenza vaccine. This clonotype was seen a handful of times. Its antigen is unknown. The CDR3 is made up of 17 amino acids. Trimming pared 2 bases from V and 0 bases from J, leaving 15 bases between. Germline CDR1 MNHEY, CDR2 SVGAGI. One entry per CDR3 protein, called by TCRdb with MiXCR from the RT-PCR reads. The profile shows hundreds of thousands of distinct CDR3 sequences, 6% to 9% of them singletons. Notes on the study in general: Authors suggested few new T cells are recruited by each seasonal influenza vaccination.

The V and J genes are TRBV6-5 and TRBJ2-3; D gene ambiguous. The clonotype originates from a man aged 50-75 years who received an inactivated influenza vaccine. Source: PBMCs from blood, taken 23 to 25 months after vaccination. The CDR3 DNA sequence: TGTGCCAGCAGTTACACCCAAGGCGGTCTCAGCACAGATACGCAGTATTTT. Protein: CASSYTQGGLSTDTQYF.